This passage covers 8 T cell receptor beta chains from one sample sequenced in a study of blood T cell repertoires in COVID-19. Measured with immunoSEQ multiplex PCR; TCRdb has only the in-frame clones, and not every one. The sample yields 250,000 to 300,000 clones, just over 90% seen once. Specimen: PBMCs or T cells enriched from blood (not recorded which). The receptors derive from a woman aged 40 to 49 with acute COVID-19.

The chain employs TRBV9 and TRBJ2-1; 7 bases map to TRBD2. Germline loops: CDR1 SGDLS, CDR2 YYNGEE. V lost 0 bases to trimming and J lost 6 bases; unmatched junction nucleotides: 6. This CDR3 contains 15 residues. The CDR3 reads CASSVGDYLANEQFF. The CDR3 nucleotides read TGTGCCAGCAGCGTAGGGGACTACCTTGCCAATGAGCAGTTCTTC.

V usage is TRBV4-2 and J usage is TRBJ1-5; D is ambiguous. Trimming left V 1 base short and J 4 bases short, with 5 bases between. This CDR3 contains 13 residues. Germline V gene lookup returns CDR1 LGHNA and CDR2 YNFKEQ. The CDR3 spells CASSQGGNQPQHF. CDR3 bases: TGTGCCAGCAGCCAAGGCGGGAATCAGCCCCAGCATTTT.

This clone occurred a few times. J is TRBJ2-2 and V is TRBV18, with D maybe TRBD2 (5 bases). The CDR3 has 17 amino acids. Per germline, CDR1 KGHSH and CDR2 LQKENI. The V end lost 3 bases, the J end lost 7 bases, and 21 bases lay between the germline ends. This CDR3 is CASSPLGSANSNGELFF. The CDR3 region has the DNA TGTGCCAGCTCACCTTTAGGTAGCGCGAATAGCAACGGGGAGCTGTTTTTT.

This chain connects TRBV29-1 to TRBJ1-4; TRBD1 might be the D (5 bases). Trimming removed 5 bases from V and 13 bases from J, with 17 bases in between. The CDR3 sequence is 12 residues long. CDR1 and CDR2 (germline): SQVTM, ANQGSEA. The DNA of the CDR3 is TGCAGCGTTCTGAAGGATACGGGGGGACTGTTTTTT. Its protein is CSVLKDTGGLFF.

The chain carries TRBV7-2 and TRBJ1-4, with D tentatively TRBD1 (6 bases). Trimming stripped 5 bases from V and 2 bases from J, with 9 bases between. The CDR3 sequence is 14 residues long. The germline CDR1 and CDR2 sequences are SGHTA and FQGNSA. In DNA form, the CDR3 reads TGTGCCAGCAGCCCGGACAGCACTAATGAAAAACTGTTTTTT. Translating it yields CASSPDSTNEKLFF.

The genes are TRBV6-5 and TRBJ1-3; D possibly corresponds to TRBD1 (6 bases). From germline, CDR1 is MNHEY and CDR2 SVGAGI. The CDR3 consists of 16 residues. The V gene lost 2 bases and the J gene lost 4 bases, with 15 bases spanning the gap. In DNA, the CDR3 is TGTGCCAGCAGTTACCCGGTCCAGGGGATGGGAAACACCATATATTTT. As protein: CASSYPVQGMGNTIYF.

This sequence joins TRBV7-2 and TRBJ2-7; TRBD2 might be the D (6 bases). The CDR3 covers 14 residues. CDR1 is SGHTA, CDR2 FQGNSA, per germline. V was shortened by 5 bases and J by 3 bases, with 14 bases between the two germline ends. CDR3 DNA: TGTGCCAGCAGCCAAGGCGCGGGAATCTACGAGCAGTACTTC. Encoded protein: CASSQGAGIYEQYF.

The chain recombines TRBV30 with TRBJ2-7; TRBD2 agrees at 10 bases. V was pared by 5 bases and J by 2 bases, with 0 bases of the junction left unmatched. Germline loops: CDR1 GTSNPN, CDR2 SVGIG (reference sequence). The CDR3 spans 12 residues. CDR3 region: CAWGTSAYEQYF. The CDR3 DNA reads TGTGCCTGGGGGACTAGCGCCTACGAGCAGTACTTC.